This TCR beta chain stems from a study of tumor-infiltrating lymphocytes in primary liver carcinoma (TCRdb year 2017). Turning to the overall study: Of the five patients (three men and two women, aged 30 to 69 years), four had hepatocellular carcinoma and one had combined HCC and intrahepatic cholangiocarcinoma. The tumors of the five patients were staged as T1-T3 N0M0, with maximum diameters ranging from roughly 4 to 11 cm. Samples yielded roughly 3.5 to 8 million productive TCRbeta reads; read depth did not differ significantly between tissue types. Across five regions of each liver tumor, along with adjacent normal tissue and blood, the study brought together TCRbeta repertoire sequencing, expression microarrays and whole-exome sequencing. A total of about 35 specimens from 5 patients went through TCRbeta repertoire sequencing, namely 25 tumor regions, 5 adjacent noncancerous liver tissues and 5 peripheral blood samples. To link TCRbeta repertoire diversity to the local molecular phenotype, the approximately 24 tumor region samples were profiled with Agilent mRNA microarrays. Technical replicate repertoires showed high reproducibility, with mean shared-clone rates roughly 0.89 and correlation coefficients above 0.95.

Trimming costs V 0 bases and J 5 bases, and their ends lie 13 bases apart. Including cysteine and phenylalanine, the CDR3 has 15 amino acids. The entry retains the CDR3 DNA only, 45 bases that are in frame from base 1. CDR1 and CDR2, per the germline V gene, are SGHAT and FQNNGV. A constant-region primer and ProtoScript II reverse transcriptase were used to reverse-transcribe TCRbeta-specific cDNA from roughly 500 ng total RNA. The TCRbeta libraries were prepared through three rounds of nested multiplex PCR following a slightly modified ARM-PCR procedure. Each of the first two PCR rounds ran for about 10 cycles and used multiplex TRBV1-TRBV30 forward primers together with a Cbeta reverse primer. A final 25-cycle PCR with Deep VentR polymerase added sample barcodes and Illumina adapters. Before sequencing, amplicons of 200-500 bp were purified from gel using a QIAquick gel extraction kit. TCRbeta amplicons were sequenced on an Illumina HiSeq 2500 with 250-bp paired-end reads. In the authors' own workflow: Reads were quality-trimmed with Trimmomatic v0.33, and paired reads were merged with FLASH v1.2.11 to recover full CDR3 sequences. V, D and J germline segments were assigned to the rearranged TCRbeta sequences by MiGEC v1.2.1b. Clonotype statistics and Shannon-Wiener diversity indices were calculated with VDJtools v1.0.0. To reduce sampling bias, subsequent analyses other than the diversity analysis used only the 250 most abundant clonotypes in each sample. TCRdb's own reprocessing of the public reads used fastp at Q25 and MiXCR and kept productive beta chains. Merged by CDR3 protein, the rows form single entries marked with the most common genes and DNA. What appears here as the V and J calls and clone size reflects TCRdb's work, not the paper's. The sample table contains 30,000 to 35,000 distinct CDR3 sequences; only one count was recorded for about three quarters of them. The ten most abundant clones make up roughly 38% of the sample.

Without any cell sorting, total RNA and DNA were co-extracted from approximately 20-30 mg of bulk tissue using the AllPrep DNA/RNA mini kit. Roughly 5 patients with histopathologically diagnosed primary liver carcinoma underwent surgical resection in China between late 2015 and 2016. At the time of sampling, the patients were treatment-naive and had chronic HBV infection. Five spatially separated regions were sampled from each tumor: the superior, inferior, left-lateral and right-lateral poles, plus the tumor centre. Histology showed that every tumor sample contained more than 85% viable tumor cells. Fresh tumor and adjacent tissue pieces were bisected; one half was stored in RNAlater at -80°C, the other sent for histology. A single count supports this clonotype. Its cognate antigen has yet to be identified. No clone much larger than this one lies a single base away; base qualities are absent. One read alone is weak evidence.

Overall study outcomes, separate from this receptor: Only roughly 7-24% of top clones appeared in all five regions of a tumor, which suggests that tumor-infiltrating T cells are spatially heterogeneous. Only the TCR beta chain was sequenced, so true repertoire diversity is likely underestimated because unpaired alpha chains were not captured. Only a few patients were included in the study, and the authors note that the findings should be validated in a larger study. Since the samples were bulk and unsorted, there was no way to compare CD4+ and CD8+ T cell repertoires. Pairs of tumor regions showed greater repertoire overlap (mean about 35%) than tumor-adjacent pairs (roughly 17%) or tumor-blood pairs (about 14%), which is consistent with antigen-driven expansion. Compared with blood, tumors had a significantly larger share of the repertoire taken up by the top 250 clones (p = 0.039).

This clonotype was sampled from a man aged 35 to 55 with primary liver carcinoma and hepatitis B virus infection. The chain is made from TRBV11-2 and TRBJ2-5; possibly the D gene is TRBD2, per 6 matching bases. Sample: liver tumor tissue from sampling region 5. This specimen's cell subset or site label, interpreted: tumor region T5, tumor centre. The base sequence is TGTGCCAGCAGCTTAGAAATTGTAGCGGCCGAGACCCAGTACTTC. This yields the protein CASSLEIVAAETQYF.